The 13 T cell receptor beta chains below come from one sample, sequenced in a study of shared clonotypes between healthy human individuals. Assay: immunoSEQ multiplex PCR; the TCRdb copy retains only in-frame clones and omits some. The sample includes about 110,000 clones, 67% of them seen just once. What was sequenced was memory CD8+ T cells sorted from blood. Noted subset: CD45RO+ cells pooled with CCR7-negative TemRA cells. The receptors here all came from a woman in her thirties in good health.

The V and J genes are TRBV6-1 and TRBJ2-1; D is possibly TRBD2 (6 bases). The CDR3 totals 15 residues. V lost 2 bases to trimming and J lost 2 bases, with 10 bases between them. Germline CDR1 is MNHNS and CDR2 is SASEGT. CDR3 sequence (DNA): TGTGCCAGCAGTGAAAGGAGGGAGGCCTACAATGAGCAGTTCTTC. Its protein is CASSERREAYNEQFF.

In this sample, this clone turned up once. This chain links TRBV2 with TRBJ1-5; 10 nucleotides agree with TRBD1. Germline V gene lookup returns CDR1 SNHLY and CDR2 FYNNEI. The CDR3 sequence is 15 residues long. V dropped 6 bases and J dropped 7; count of bases not matched to a gene: 9. This CDR3 reads CASSPEGQGQQPQHF. The CDR3 DNA sequence: TGTGCCAGCAGCCCTGAGGGACAGGGGCAACAGCCCCAGCATTTT.

The J gene is TRBJ1-2, the V gene TRBV28; TRBD1 matches at 9 bases. This CDR3 is built from 15 residues. Losses at the gene ends were 3 bases for V and 8 bases for J; bases not matched to a gene: 10. Germline V CDR1 and CDR2: MDHEN, SYDVKM. CDR3 DNA: TGTGCCAGCAGTTTTCAGGCACAGGGGGCAGGGGGCTACACCTTC. Residues: CASSFQAQGAGGYTF.

This clone was observed once. For the CDR3, the DNA is TGTGCCAGCAGTCGGGACGGCTACACTGAAGCTTTCTTT. It encodes CASSRDGYTEAFF. The rearrangement joins TRBV2 to TRBJ1-1, with D perhaps TRBD1 (5 bases). Germline values: CDR1 SNHLY, CDR2 FYNNEI. The CDR3 loop spans 13 amino acids. The germline V and J ends were trimmed by 5 bases and 3 bases, with 10 bases remaining between them.

The J gene is TRBJ2-7, the V gene TRBV28; 8 bases agree with TRBD1. The CDR3 runs to 11 residues. Trimming at V came to 7 bases and at J to 11 bases, leaving 7 bases not matched to a gene. Per the germline V gene, CDR1 is MDHEN and CDR2 is SYDVKM. The CDR3 DNA reads TGTGCCAGCAACCGGGGACAGGACAAGTACTTC. Its protein product is CASNRGQDKYF.

The rearrangement joins TRBV6-1 to TRBJ2-7; 7 nucleotides match TRBD1. The germline V gene has CDR1 MNHNS and CDR2 SASEGT. V shed 2 bases, J shed 2 bases, and the junction held 15 bases outside the gene matches. The CDR3 consists of 18 residues. The CDR3 is CASSESTTGRGGPYEQYF. CDR3 nucleotides: TGTGCCAGCAGTGAATCAACGACAGGGAGAGGAGGCCCCTACGAGCAGTACTTC.

This clone has only a few counts. The J gene is TRBJ1-1, the V gene TRBV7-8; 7 bases agree with TRBD1. The ends lost 5 bases at V and 4 bases at J; junction bases unmatched: 13. The length of the CDR3 is 16 residues. Germline V gene data show CDR1 as SGHVS and CDR2 as FQNEAQ. CDR3 loop: CASSPFLEGAGTEAFF. DNA of the CDR3: TGTGCCAGCAGCCCTTTTTTGGAGGGGGCAGGCACTGAAGCTTTCTTT.

The genes are TRBV5-5 and TRBJ2-7; D gene unclear. V was clipped by 0 bases and J by 4 bases, with 5 bases between them. The CDR3 sequence is 12 residues long. The germline gives CDR1 SGHKS, CDR2 YYEKEE (reference sequence). The CDR3 sequence: CASSLGIYEQYF. The DNA for the CDR3 is TGTGCCAGCAGCTTGGGGATATACGAGCAGTACTTC.

This clone was picked up one time. V usage is TRBV4-1 and J usage is TRBJ2-5; TRBD1 matches at 7 bases. This CDR3 has 16 residues. After removal of 0 bases from V and 5 bases from J, the junction contained 9 bases not matched to a gene. Germline assignment: CDR1 MGHRA and CDR2 YSYEKL. CDR3 sequence: CASSQDWSGQWETQYF. CDR3 sequence (DNA): TGCGCCAGCAGCCAAGATTGGTCGGGACAGTGGGAGACCCAGTACTTC.

The chain employs TRBV19 and TRBJ2-7, with 7 bases identical to TRBD2. Germline CDR1 LNHDA, CDR2 SQIVND (reference sequence). Trimming cost V 2 bases and J 2 bases; bases outside gene matches: 6. The CDR3 spans 15 residues. The CDR3 reads CASSIRSGNTYEQYF. The CDR3 DNA reads as TGTGCCAGTAGTATACGGAGCGGGAACACCTACGAGCAGTACTTC. Looking up the rest from reference TRBV19 and TRBJ2-7 gives the full variable domain: DGGITQSPKYLFRKEGQNVTLSCEQNLNHDAMYWYRQDPGQGLRLIYYSQIVNDFQKGDIAEGYSVSREKKESFPLTVTSAQKNPTAFYLCASSIRSGNTYEQYFGPGTRLTVT.

This clone came up a few times. The J gene is TRBJ1-3, the V gene TRBV27; D unclear. V lost 4 bases to trimming and J lost 0 bases, with 4 bases between them. The CDR3 is 13 amino acids. Germline CDR1 and CDR2: MNHEY and SMNVEV (reference sequence). The CDR3 DNA follows: TGTGCCAGCAGTTCCCGCTCTGGAAACACCATATATTTT. Residues: CASSSRSGNTIYF.

V and J are TRBV6-5 and TRBJ1-1, with D possibly matching TRBD1 (5 bases). CDR1 MNHEY and CDR2 SVGAGI come from the germline V gene. This CDR3 has 13 residues. V gave up 2 bases and J gave up 7 bases, with 11 bases separating them. The CDR3 DNA reads as TGTGCCAGCAGTTACCAAGGAAGGGGTGAAGCTTTCTTT. This sequence encodes CASSYQGRGEAFF.

V usage is TRBV4-1 and J usage is TRBJ1-1; the D is unclear. The CDR3 covers 15 residues. CDR1 and CDR2 from the germline V gene are MGHRA and YSYEKL. Trimming pared 1 base from V and 1 base from J, leaving 10 bases between. CDR3 sequence: CASSQAILQNTEAFF. The DNA of the CDR3 is TGCGCCAGCAGCCAAGCTATACTGCAGAACACTGAAGCTTTCTTT.